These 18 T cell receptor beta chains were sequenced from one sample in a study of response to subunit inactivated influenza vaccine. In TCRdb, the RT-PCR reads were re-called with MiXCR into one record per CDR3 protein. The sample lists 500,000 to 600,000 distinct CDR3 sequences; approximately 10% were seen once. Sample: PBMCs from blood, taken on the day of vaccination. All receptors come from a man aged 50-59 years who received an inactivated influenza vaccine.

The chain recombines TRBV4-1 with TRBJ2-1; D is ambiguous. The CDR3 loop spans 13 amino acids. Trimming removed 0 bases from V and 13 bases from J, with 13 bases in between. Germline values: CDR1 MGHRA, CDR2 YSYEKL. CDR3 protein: CASSQDWSQDQFF. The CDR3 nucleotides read TGCGCCAGCAGCCAAGATTGGAGCCAAGACCAGTTCTTC.

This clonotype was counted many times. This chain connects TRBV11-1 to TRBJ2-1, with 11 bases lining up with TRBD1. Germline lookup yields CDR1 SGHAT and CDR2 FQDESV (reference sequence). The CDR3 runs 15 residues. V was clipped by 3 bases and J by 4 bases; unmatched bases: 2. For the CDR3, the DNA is TGTGCCAGCAGCTTTGGACAGGGGGCGTACAATGAGCAGTTCTTC. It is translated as CASSFGQGAYNEQFF. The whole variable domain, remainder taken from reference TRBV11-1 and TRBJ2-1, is EAEVAQSPRYKITEKSQAVAFWCDPISGHATLYWYRQILGQGPELLVQFQDESVVDDSQLPKDRFSAERLKGVDSTLKIQPAELGDSAMYLCASSFGQGAYNEQFFGPGTRLTVL.

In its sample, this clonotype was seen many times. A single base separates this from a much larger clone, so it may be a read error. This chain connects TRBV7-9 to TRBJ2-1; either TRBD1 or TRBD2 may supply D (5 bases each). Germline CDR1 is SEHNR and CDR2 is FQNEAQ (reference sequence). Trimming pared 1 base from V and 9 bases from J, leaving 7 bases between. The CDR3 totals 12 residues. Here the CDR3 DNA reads TGTGCCAGCAGCTTAGGGGGGATTGAGCAGTTCTTC. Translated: CASSLGGIEQFF.

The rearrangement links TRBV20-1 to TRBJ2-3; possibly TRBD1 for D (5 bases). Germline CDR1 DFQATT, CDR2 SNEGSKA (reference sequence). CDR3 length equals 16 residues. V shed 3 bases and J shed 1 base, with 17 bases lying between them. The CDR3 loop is CSARGRTKVGTDTQYF. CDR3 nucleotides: TGCAGTGCTAGGGGGCGGACGAAGGTCGGCACAGATACGCAGTATTTT.

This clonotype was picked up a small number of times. This chain's CDR3 is CASSLDRGRQPQHF. The CDR3 nucleotides read TGTGCCAGCAGCCTTGACAGGGGCCGTCAGCCCCAGCATTTT. The chain is built from TRBV2 and TRBJ1-5, with 8 nucleotides matching TRBD1. The CDR3 extends over 14 amino acids. Trimming took 6 bases from V and 6 from J; bases not matched to a gene: 7. CDR1 is SNHLY, CDR2 FYNNEI, per germline.

For the CDR3, the DNA is TGTGCCAGCAGCTTAGTTGACGGGAGGACCACAGATACGCAGTATTTT. It encodes CASSLVDGRTTDTQYF. The chain couples TRBV7-6 to TRBJ2-3; 7 nucleotides line up with TRBD2. Trimming removed 1 base from V and 2 bases from J; junction bases left unmatched: 6. CDR1 is SGHVS and CDR2 is FNYEAQ in the germline V gene. The CDR3 runs to 16 residues.

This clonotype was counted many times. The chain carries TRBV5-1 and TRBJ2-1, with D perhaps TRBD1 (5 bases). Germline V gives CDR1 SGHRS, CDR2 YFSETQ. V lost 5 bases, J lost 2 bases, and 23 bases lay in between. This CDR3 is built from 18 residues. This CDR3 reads CASRLSLAPGSTYNEQFF. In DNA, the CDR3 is TGCGCCAGCAGACTCAGTCTCGCCCCAGGGTCCACCTACAATGAGCAGTTCTTC.

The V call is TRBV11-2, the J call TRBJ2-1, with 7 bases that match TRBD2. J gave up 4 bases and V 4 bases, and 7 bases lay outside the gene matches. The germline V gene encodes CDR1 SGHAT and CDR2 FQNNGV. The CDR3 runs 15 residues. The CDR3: CASSSSGTTYNEQFF. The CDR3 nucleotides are TGTGCCAGCAGCTCTTCCGGGACTACTTACAATGAGCAGTTCTTC.

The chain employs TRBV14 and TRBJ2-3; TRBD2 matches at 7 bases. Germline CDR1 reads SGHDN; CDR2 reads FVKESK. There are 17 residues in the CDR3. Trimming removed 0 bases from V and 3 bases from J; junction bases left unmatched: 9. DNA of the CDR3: TGTGCCAGCAGCCAAGAGTCCGTGCGGGGGTGGACAGATACGCAGTATTTT. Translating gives CASSQESVRGWTDTQYF.

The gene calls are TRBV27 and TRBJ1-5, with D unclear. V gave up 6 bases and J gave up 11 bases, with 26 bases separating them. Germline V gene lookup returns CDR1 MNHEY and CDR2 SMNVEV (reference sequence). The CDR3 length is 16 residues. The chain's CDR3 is CASSPHRLGAYVAQHF. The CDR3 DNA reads TGTGCCAGCAGCCCCCATCGACTCGGAGCCTACGTGGCCCAGCATTTT.

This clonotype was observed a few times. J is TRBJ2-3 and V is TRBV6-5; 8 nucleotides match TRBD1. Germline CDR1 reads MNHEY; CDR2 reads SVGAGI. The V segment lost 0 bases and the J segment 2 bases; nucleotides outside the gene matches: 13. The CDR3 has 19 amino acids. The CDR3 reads CASSYSYLVTGAYTDTQYF. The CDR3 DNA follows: TGTGCCAGCAGTTACTCGTACTTAGTGACAGGGGCTTACACAGATACGCAGTATTTT.

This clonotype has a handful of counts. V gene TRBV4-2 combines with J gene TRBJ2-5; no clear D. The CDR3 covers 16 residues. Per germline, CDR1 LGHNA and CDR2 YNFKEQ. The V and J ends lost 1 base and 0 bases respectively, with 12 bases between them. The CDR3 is CASSQGSRPNQETQYF. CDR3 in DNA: TGTGCCAGCAGCCAAGGATCTAGGCCTAACCAAGAGACCCAGTACTTC.

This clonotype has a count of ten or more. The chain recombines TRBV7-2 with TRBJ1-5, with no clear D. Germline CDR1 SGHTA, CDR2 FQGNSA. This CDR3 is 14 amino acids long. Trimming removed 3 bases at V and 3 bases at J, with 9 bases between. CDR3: CASSFSSINQPQHF. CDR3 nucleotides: TGTGCCAGCAGCTTTTCATCAATCAATCAGCCCCAGCATTTT.

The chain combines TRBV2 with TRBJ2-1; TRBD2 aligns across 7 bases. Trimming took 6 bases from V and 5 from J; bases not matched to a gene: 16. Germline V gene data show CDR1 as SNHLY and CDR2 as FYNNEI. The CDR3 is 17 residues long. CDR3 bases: TGTGCCAGCAGCCTAACCTCGACTAGCTTCATGAACAATGAGCAGTTCTTC. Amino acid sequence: CASSLTSTSFMNNEQFF. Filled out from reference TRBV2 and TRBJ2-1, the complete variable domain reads EPEVTQTPSHQVTQMGQEVILRCVPISNHLYFYWYRQILGQKVEFLVSFYNNEISEKSEIFDDQFSVERPDGSNFTLKIRSTKLEDSAMYFCASSLTSTSFMNNEQFFGPGTRLTVL.

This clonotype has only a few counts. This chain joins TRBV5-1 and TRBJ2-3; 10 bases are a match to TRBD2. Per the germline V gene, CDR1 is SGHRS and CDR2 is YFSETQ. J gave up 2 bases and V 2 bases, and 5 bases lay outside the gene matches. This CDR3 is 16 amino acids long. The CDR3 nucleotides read TGCGCCAGCAGCTTCCCTAGCGGGAGACCCACAGATACGCAGTATTTT. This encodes CASSFPSGRPTDTQYF.

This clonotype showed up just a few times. CDR3 sequence: CASSLVPLQVSNTGELFF. The DNA of the CDR3 is TGCGCCAGCAGCTTGGTTCCATTACAGGTGTCGAACACCGGGGAGCTGTTTTTT. The chain is built from TRBV5-1 and TRBJ2-2, with a weak D call TRBD1 (5 bases). This CDR3 has 18 amino acids. The V end was cut by 0 bases, the J end by 0 bases, with 15 bases between. CDR1 is SGHRS and CDR2 is YFSETQ in the germline V gene. The full variable domain, with the rest looked up from reference TRBV5-1 and TRBJ2-2, is KAGVTQTPRYLIKTRGQQVTLSCSPISGHRSVSWYQQTPGQGLQFLFEYFSETQRNKGNFPGRFSGRQFSNSRSEMNVSTLELGDSALYLCASSLVPLQVSNTGELFFGEGSRLTVL.

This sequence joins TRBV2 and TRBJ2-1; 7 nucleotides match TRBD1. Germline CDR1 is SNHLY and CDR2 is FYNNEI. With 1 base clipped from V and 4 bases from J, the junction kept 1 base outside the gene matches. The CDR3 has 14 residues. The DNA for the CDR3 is TGTGCCAGCAGTGAAGGGGGACAGTACAATGAGCAGTTCTTC. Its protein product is CASSEGGQYNEQFF.

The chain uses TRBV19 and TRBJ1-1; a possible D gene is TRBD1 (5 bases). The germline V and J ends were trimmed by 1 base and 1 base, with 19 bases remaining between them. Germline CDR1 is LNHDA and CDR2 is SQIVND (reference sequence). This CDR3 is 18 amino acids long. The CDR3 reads CASSIVGAGGLRNTEAFF. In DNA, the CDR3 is TGTGCCAGTAGTATAGTAGGTGCCGGGGGTCTGCGGAACACTGAAGCTTTCTTT.